The 27 T cell receptor beta chains reported below all come from one sample, sequenced in a study of OX40 agonist ivuxolimab in advanced cancers. Assay used: immunoSEQ multiplex PCR; TCRdb lists only in-frame clones, some missing. Of about 83,000 clones in the sample, roughly 84% were seen once. The sequences come from CD4+ or CD8+ T cells sorted from blood, collected in a trial of the OX40 agonist ivuxolimab. The receptors derive from an adult with an advanced solid tumor such as melanoma, head and neck, liver or kidney cancer.

CDR3 bases: TGTGCCAGCAGTGAAAGAGGCGGGGGAGTTGGGAATCAGCCCCAGCATTTT. Translating gives CASSERGGGVGNQPQHF. The chain joins TRBV2 to TRBJ1-5; weak D call: TRBD1 (5 bases). Germline V gene data show CDR1 as SNHLY and CDR2 as FYNNEI. V dropped 2 bases and J dropped 4 bases, with 18 bases sitting between them. CDR3 length: 17 amino acids.

This rearrangement joins TRBV7-8 to TRBJ1-2; D gene uncertain. CDR3 length: 11 residues. The ends were cut back, 5 bases at V and 7 bases at J, with 8 bases in the middle. Germline V gene data show CDR1 as SGHVS and CDR2 as FQNEAQ. The CDR3 DNA reads as TGTGCCAGCAGCGCCGGAATTGGCTACACCTTC. This translates into CASSAGIGYTF.

The V gene is TRBV5-6, the J gene TRBJ2-7; the D gene is possibly TRBD1 (5 bases). Germline CDR1 reads SGHDT; CDR2 reads YYEEEE. Trimming cost V 3 bases and J 3 bases, with 16 bases left between them. The CDR3 extends over 15 amino acids. CDR3: CASSWAGNLGYEQYF. The CDR3 nucleotides read TGTGCCAGCAGCTGGGCAGGGAATCTCGGCTACGAGCAGTACTTC.

This clone was found once. J is TRBJ1-1 and V is TRBV6-4, with 7 bases identical to TRBD1. The CDR3 extends over 15 amino acids. Germline trimming cut 3 bases from V and 4 bases from J; bases unmatched to any gene: 8. CDR1 is MRHNA and CDR2 is SNTAGT in the germline V gene. CDR3 sequence (DNA): TGTGCCAGCAGTGAAGAGATCACAGGGGTCACTGAAGCTTTCTTT. Its translation: CASSEEITGVTEAFF.

V is TRBV18 and J is TRBJ1-2; D is perhaps TRBD1 (6 bases). V dropped 0 bases and J dropped 3 bases, with 11 bases sitting between them. The CDR3 runs to 15 residues. The germline gives CDR1 KGHSH, CDR2 LQKENI. The CDR3 DNA is TGTGCCAGCTCACCACCGGGGGGGCGCGACTATGGCTACACCTTC. Its protein product is CASSPPGGRDYGYTF.

The chain combines TRBV5-6 with TRBJ1-2; D is uncertain. From germline, CDR1 is SGHDT and CDR2 YYEEEE. The CDR3 has 15 amino acids. V shed 0 bases and J shed 2 bases, with 11 bases lying between them. CDR3 in amino acids: CASSLVSGRNYGYTF. CDR3 DNA: TGTGCCAGCAGCTTGGTTTCCGGGAGGAACTATGGCTACACCTTC.

This chain uses TRBV29-1 with TRBJ1-4; possibly TRBD1 for D (6 bases). The CDR3 is 13 residues long. V was shortened by 5 bases and J by 8 bases, with 15 bases between the two germline ends. Germline V CDR1 and CDR2: SQVTM, ANQGSEA. The CDR3 coding sequence is TGCAGCGTTCGGCAGGGGTCAGGGGAAAAACTGTTTTTT. It is translated as CSVRQGSGEKLFF.

The V call is TRBV6-5, the J call TRBJ2-7, with D possibly matching TRBD2 (5 bases). Germline V lookup: CDR1 MNHEY, CDR2 SVGAGI. This CDR3 comprises 16 residues. V lost 2 bases and J lost 1, with 15 bases in between. The DNA for the CDR3 is TGTGCCAGCAGTTACCAACTAGGATCTGGGTCCTACGAGCAGTACTTC. Amino acid sequence: CASSYQLGSGSYEQYF.

This chain uses TRBV29-1 with TRBJ2-3; D not resolved. The V gene's germline CDR1 is SQVTM and CDR2 ANQGSEA. The CDR3 consists of 13 residues. Trimming removed 3 bases from V and 4 bases from J, with 11 bases in between. The CDR3 region is CSVDYELADTQYF. DNA of the CDR3: TGCAGCGTTGACTACGAGTTGGCAGATACGCAGTATTTT.

The chain is built from TRBV2 and TRBJ2-1; 9 bases line up with TRBD2. The CDR3 has 16 amino acids. The germline gives CDR1 SNHLY, CDR2 FYNNEI. Trimming at V came to 0 bases and at J to 7 bases, leaving 7 bases not matched to a gene. The CDR3 reads CASSEAPASGKNEQFF. The CDR3 coding sequence is TGTGCCAGCAGTGAAGCGCCGGCTAGCGGGAAGAATGAGCAGTTCTTC.

The chain recombines TRBV28 with TRBJ2-1; no reliable D call. The CDR3 consists of 13 residues. The ends were cut back, 2 bases at V and 1 base at J, with 3 bases in the middle. Germline assignment: CDR1 MDHEN and CDR2 SYDVKM. The CDR3 DNA sequence: TGTGCCAGCAGTTTAAGGTCCTACAATGAGCAGTTCTTC. Translating gives CASSLRSYNEQFF.

The genes are TRBV11-3 and TRBJ2-1, with D tentatively TRBD1 (6 bases). The CDR3 is 15 amino acids. V was pared by 4 bases and J by 4 bases, with 14 bases between. The germline CDR1 and CDR2 sequences are SGHNT and YENEEA. CDR3 nucleotides: TGTGCCAGCAGCTCGATGACAGGAGCTTACAATGAGCAGTTCTTC. It yields the protein CASSSMTGAYNEQFF.

This clone was detected a few times. The J gene is TRBJ2-2, the V gene TRBV7-9; D might be TRBD1 or TRBD2, each matching 5 bases. V was pared by 1 base and J by 4 bases, with 7 bases between. Germline values: CDR1 SEHNR, CDR2 FQNEAQ (reference sequence). This CDR3 is built from 14 residues. The CDR3 loop is CASSLVGTTGELFF. As DNA, the CDR3 is TGTGCCAGCAGCTTAGTCGGGACCACCGGGGAGCTGTTTTTT.

This clone was recorded a few times. The rearrangement links TRBV23-1 to TRBJ1-2; unclear D gene. TRBV23-1 is an ORF for which the function is uncertain. The CDR3 is made up of 13 amino acids. Trimming removed 8 bases from V and 4 bases from J, with 14 bases in between. The CDR3 is CASQVRPFYGYTF. DNA of the CDR3: TGCGCCAGCCAGGTTCGGCCTTTCTATGGCTACACCTTC.

The gene calls are TRBV5-4 and TRBJ2-7; D tentatively reads TRBD1 or TRBD2 (6 bases each). This CDR3 region has 14 residues. CDR1 SGHNT and CDR2 YYREEE come from the germline V gene (reference sequence). Trimming took off 2 bases at V and 3 bases at J, with 12 bases between the two ends. In DNA form, the CDR3 reads TGTGCCAGCAGCTTTGGGGGGACACACTACGAGCAGTACTTC. As protein: CASSFGGTHYEQYF.

The chain joins TRBV5-1 to TRBJ2-1; no reliable D call. Between the trimmed V and J ends, which lost 0 bases and 5 bases, there was a span of 12 bases. Germline V gives CDR1 SGHRS, CDR2 YFSETQ. The CDR3 runs to 15 residues. This CDR3 is CASSLEASRDNEQFF. CDR3 bases: TGCGCCAGCAGCTTGGAGGCCTCCCGCGACAATGAGCAGTTCTTC.

A remark on this clone: At the DNA level, this CDR3 is encoded by other sequences in the same sample as well. The V and J genes are TRBV30 and TRBJ1-2, with D perhaps matching TRBD1 (6 bases). With 0 bases removed from V and 0 bases from J, the gap between germline ends came to 11 bases. This CDR3 comprises 15 residues. Germline V lookup: CDR1 GTSNPN, CDR2 SVGIG (reference sequence). CDR3 protein: CAWSVQGVANYGYTF. DNA of the CDR3: TGTGCCTGGAGTGTACAGGGCGTAGCTAACTATGGCTACACCTTC.

The genes are TRBV18 and TRBJ1-2; TRBD1 agrees at 7 bases. V lost 3 bases to trimming and J lost 4 bases; unmatched junction nucleotides: 5. Per germline, CDR1 KGHSH and CDR2 LQKENI. CDR3 length equals 14 residues. The DNA for the CDR3 is TGTGCCAGCTCACCCGAGGGACAGTCCTATGGCTACACCTTC. This sequence encodes CASSPEGQSYGYTF.

V and J are TRBV19 and TRBJ1-2, with no clear D. Germline-derived CDR1 and CDR2 are LNHDA and SQIVND (reference sequence). The CDR3 contains 13 residues. Deletions cut 6 bases from V and 4 bases from J, with 12 bases between. The DNA for the CDR3 is TGTGCCAGTAGGCCGTTAGACGTCTATGGCTACACCTTC. Translation gives CASRPLDVYGYTF.

This chain uses TRBV7-9 with TRBJ2-1, with 9 positions matching TRBD1. The CDR3 has 14 amino acids. Germline lookup yields CDR1 SEHNR and CDR2 FQNEAQ (reference sequence). Trimming took 5 bases from V and 8 from J; bases not matched to a gene: 7. CDR3 in amino acids: CASSHDRGIYEQFF. For the CDR3, the DNA is TGTGCCAGCAGCCACGACAGGGGGATCTATGAGCAGTTCTTC.

The chain employs TRBV6-5 and TRBJ1-5; D possibly corresponds to TRBD1 (5 bases). This CDR3 contains 14 residues. Germline V gene lookup returns CDR1 MNHEY and CDR2 SVGAGI. Trimming shortened V by 2 bases and J by 2 bases, and 7 bases separated the two germline ends. The CDR3 DNA is TGTGCCAGCAGTTACGGGGGGGGCAATCAGCCCCAGCATTTT. This translates into CASSYGGGNQPQHF.

A few counts support this clone. The chain joins TRBV4-1 to TRBJ2-7; no firm D call. This CDR3 has 16 residues. Germline CDR1 is MGHRA and CDR2 is YSYEKL. With 1 base removed from V and 0 bases from J, the gap between germline ends came to 13 bases. The DNA for the CDR3 is TGCGCCAGCAGCCAAGGCCTCTTACAGCTCTCCTACGAGCAGTACTTC. As protein: CASSQGLLQLSYEQYF.

This chain links TRBV29-1 with TRBJ2-6, with D maybe TRBD1 (6 bases). This CDR3 has 19 amino acids. From germline, CDR1 is SQVTM and CDR2 ANQGSEA. The V gene lost 6 bases and the J gene lost 0 bases, with 24 bases spanning the gap. This CDR3 is CSVYLAAGQIVSGANVLTF. The CDR3 DNA sequence: TGCAGCGTCTACTTGGCGGCAGGACAGATTGTCTCTGGGGCCAACGTCCTGACTTTC.

The V and J genes are TRBV13 and TRBJ1-1; D not certain. This CDR3 has 14 residues. The V gene's germline CDR1 is PRHDT and CDR2 FYEKMQ (reference sequence). Deletions cut 5 bases from V and 5 bases from J, with 15 bases between. DNA for the CDR3: TGTGCCAGCAGCCCCTATGTGGGCGCGACTGAAGCTTTCTTT. It codes for CASSPYVGATEAFF.

This chain links TRBV5-1 with TRBJ2-5; possible D gene TRBD2, 6 bases. The CDR3 runs to 15 residues. Germline V gene lookup returns CDR1 SGHRS and CDR2 YFSETQ. V was shortened by 0 bases and J by 3 bases, with 12 bases between the two germline ends. Here the CDR3 reads CASSLAPGVEETQYF. DNA for the CDR3: TGCGCCAGCAGCTTGGCCCCGGGAGTAGAAGAGACCCAGTACTTC.

The V gene is TRBV5-4, the J gene TRBJ1-2; D is possibly TRBD1 (5 bases). This CDR3 spans 13 amino acids. Germline assignment: CDR1 SGHNT and CDR2 YYREEE (reference sequence). Trimming stripped 5 bases from V and 3 bases from J, with 11 bases between. The DNA for the CDR3 is TGTGCCAGCAGTTCTACAGGTTACTATGGCTACACCTTC. It translates to CASSSTGYYGYTF.

DNA of the CDR3: TGTGCCAGTAGACGGGAGGTTAGCAATCAGCCCCAGCATTTT. The encoded protein is CASRREVSNQPQHF. The chain has TRBV19 and TRBJ1-5; D remains ambiguous. The V end lost 6 bases, the J end lost 0 bases, and 9 bases lay between the germline ends. Germline values: CDR1 LNHDA, CDR2 SQIVND (reference sequence). The CDR3 consists of 14 residues.